This T cell receptor beta chain was recovered during a study of control samples from healthy donors and cancer patients. V lost 5 bases to trimming and J lost 4 bases, with 16 bases between them. The germline gives CDR1 SEHNR, CDR2 FQNEAQ (reference sequence). The CDR3 contains 15 residues. The assay was immunoSEQ multiplex PCR, and TCRdb's table has in-frame clones only and misses some. The top ten hold less than 2% of the sample, which has about 200,000 clones, roughly nine tenths seen once. The sequencing sample was made of blood. This TCR was recovered from a man aged 25 to 40 in good health. The rearrangement joins TRBV7-9 to TRBJ2-3, with D possibly TRBD1 on 6 matching bases. The CDR3 nucleotides are TGTGCCAGCAGCGCGGACAGACTCGGCGCAGATACGCAGTATTTT. It is translated as CASSADRLGADTQYF. Combining the CDR3 with reference TRBV7-9 and TRBJ2-3 gives the whole variable domain DTGVSQNPRHKITKRGQNVTFRCDPISEHNRLYWYRQTLGQGPEFLTYFQNEAQLEKSRLLSDRFSAERPKGSFSTLEIQRTEQGDSAMYLCASSADRLGADTQYFGPGTRLTVL.